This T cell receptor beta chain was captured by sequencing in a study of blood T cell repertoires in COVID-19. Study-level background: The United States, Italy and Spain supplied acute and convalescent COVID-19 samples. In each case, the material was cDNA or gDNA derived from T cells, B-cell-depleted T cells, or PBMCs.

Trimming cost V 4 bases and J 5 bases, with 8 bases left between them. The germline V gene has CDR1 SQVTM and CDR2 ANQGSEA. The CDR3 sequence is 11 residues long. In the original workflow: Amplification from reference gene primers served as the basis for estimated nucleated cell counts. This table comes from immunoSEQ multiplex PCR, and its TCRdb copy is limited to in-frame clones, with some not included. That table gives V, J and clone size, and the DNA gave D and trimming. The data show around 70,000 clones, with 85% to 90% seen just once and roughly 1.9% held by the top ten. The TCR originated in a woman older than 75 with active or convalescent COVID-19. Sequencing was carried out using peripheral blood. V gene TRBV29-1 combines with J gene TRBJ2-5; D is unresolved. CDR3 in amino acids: CSVVVIETQYF. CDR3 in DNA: TGCAGCGTTGTCGTTATCGAGACCCAGTACTTC.